The rows below give T cell receptor beta chains drawn from one sample of a study of T cells in pancreatic ductal adenocarcinoma. Method: immunoSEQ multiplex PCR; TCRdb's copy keeps in-frame clones and lacks some. The table has 97,000 or so clones, 90% to 95% seen once. The specimen sequenced was PBMCs. The origin of the receptors is a human donor with pancreatic ductal adenocarcinoma. The CDR3 runs from the conserved cysteine through the conserved F or W. The D gene is left open where the match is weak. Not every row has a clone size; where given, it reads once, few, many or a size class.

d_gene	v_gene	abundance	j_gene	CDR3aa	CDR3nt
.	TRBV7-9	.	TRBJ2-7	CASSFSAQAYEQYF	TGTGCCAGCAGCTTTTCGGCGCAGGCCTACGAGCAGTACTTC
TRBD1	TRBV5-1	.	TRBJ2-7	CASSLGGQLSYEQYF	TGCGCCAGCAGCTTGGGGGGACAGCTTTCCTACGAGCAGTACTTC
.	TRBV10-1	.	TRBJ1-5	CASRVIGTQYQPQHF	TGCGCCAGCAGGGTCATCGGGACACAATATCAGCCCCAGCATTTT
TRBD2	TRBV5-1	few	TRBJ2-7	CASSGGSSGYEQYF	TGCGCCAGCAGCGGCGGGAGTAGTGGGTACGAGCAGTACTTC
TRBD2	TRBV7-2	.	TRBJ2-3	CASSSRLAGSTDTQYF	TGTGCCAGCAGCTCCAGACTAGCGGGATCCACAGATACGCAGTATTTT
TRBD2	TRBV4-1	.	TRBJ2-7	CASSQVGWREDALSYEQYF	TGCGCCAGCAGCCAAGTTGGGTGGCGGGAGGATGCGTTATCCTACGAGCAGTACTTC
.	TRBV21-1	.	TRBJ2-4	CASSKGENIQYF	TGTGCCAGCAGCAAAGGAGAAAACATTCAGTACTTC
.	TRBV25-1	.	TRBJ2-5	CASRELTGQETQYF	TGTGCCAGCAGGGAATTAACGGGGCAAGAGACCCAGTACTTC
TRBD2	TRBV5-1	.	TRBJ2-1	CASSLGSSGSNLQFF	TGCGCCAGCAGCTTGGGGTCTAGCGGGAGCAACCTCCAGTTCTTC
TRBD1	TRBV5-6	.	TRBJ1-5	CASSRWTGGWGQPQHF	TGTGCCAGCAGCAGATGGACAGGGGGCTGGGGTCAGCCCCAGCATTTT
TRBD2	TRBV5-1	.	TRBJ2-1	CASSPGLAGATYNEQFF	TGCGCCAGCAGCCCTGGACTAGCGGGAGCCACTTACAATGAGCAGTTCTTC
.	TRBV23-1	.	TRBJ1-5	CASSPGGTEPQHF	TGCGCCAGCAGTCCGGGGGGAACAGAGCCCCAGCATTTT
TRBD1	TRBV12-5	.	TRBJ1-3	CASGFPTRTGGRGSGNTIYF	TGTGCTAGTGGTTTCCCTACCAGGACAGGGGGACGCGGCTCTGGAAACACCATATATTTT
TRBD2	TRBV29-1	.	TRBJ2-1	CSVQTLAGVSNEQFF	TGCAGCGTCCAGACCTTAGCGGGAGTAAGTAATGAGCAGTTCTTC
.	TRBV20-1	.	TRBJ2-7	CSVLAPHEQYF	TGCAGTGTGCTAGCGCCCCACGAGCAGTACTTC
.	TRBV6-5	.	TRBJ2-7	CASSYSGVASYEQYF	TGTGCCAGCAGTTATTCGGGAGTTGCGTCCTACGAGCAGTACTTC
TRBD2	TRBV9	.	TRBJ2-3	CASSVGSQGAGGSDTQYF	TGTGCCAGCAGCGTAGGCTCCCAGGGAGCGGGAGGTTCAGATACGCAGTATTTT
TRBD1	TRBV7-6	.	TRBJ1-5	CASSADRGGAQHF	TGTGCCAGCAGCGCGGACAGGGGAGGTGCCCAGCATTTT
.	TRBV10-3	.	TRBJ1-1	CAISESQGRAEAFF	TGTGCCATCAGTGAGTCGCAGGGAAGGGCTGAAGCTTTCTTT
TRBD1	TRBV6-1	.	TRBJ1-4	CASSEVHRGWATATNEKLFF	TGTGCCAGCAGTGAAGTGCACAGGGGTTGGGCAACCGCAACTAATGAAAAACTGTTTTTT
TRBD2	TRBV5-1	.	TRBJ2-2	CASSLWGGGTGELFF	TGCGCCAGCAGCCTCTGGGGCGGGGGGACCGGGGAGCTGTTTTTT
TRBD2	TRBV9	.	TRBJ2-3	CASSAPRWGLAGRTDTQYF	TGTGCCAGCAGCGCTCCCCGATGGGGGCTAGCGGGACGCACAGATACGCAGTATTTT
TRBD1	TRBV13	.	TRBJ1-2	CASSSGQTISYGYTF	TGTGCCAGCAGCTCGGGACAGACTATATCATATGGCTACACCTTC
TRBD1	TRBV5-1	.	TRBJ2-7	CASSPGQARVEQYF	TGCGCCAGCAGCCCCGGACAGGCGAGGGTCGAGCAGTACTTC
.	TRBV28	.	TRBJ2-3	CASSLGSTDTQYF	TGTGCCAGCAGTTTAGGCAGCACAGATACGCAGTATTTT
.	TRBV5-1	.	TRBJ1-1	CASSVTGLNTEAFF	TGCGCCAGCAGCGTCACAGGCCTGAACACTGAAGCTTTCTTT
TRBD1	TRBV4-1	.	TRBJ2-2	CASSPPDRATIHTGELFF	TGCGCCAGCAGCCCACCCGACAGGGCCACGATTCACACCGGGGAGCTGTTTTTT
.	TRBV9	.	TRBJ1-3	CASSDGQTGNTIYF	TGTGCCAGCAGCGATGGACAGACTGGAAACACCATATATTTT
.	TRBV10-3	.	TRBJ2-1	CAISDSSNEQFF	TGTGCCATCAGTGATAGTAGTAATGAGCAGTTCTTC
.	TRBV6-1	once	TRBJ1-5	CASSEGTYSNQPQHF	TGTGCCAGCAGTGAAGGGACATATAGCAATCAGCCCCAGCATTTT
.	TRBV29-1	.	TRBJ2-3	CSVDRGTDTQYF	TGCAGCGTTGACCGGGGCACAGATACGCAGTATTTT
TRBD2	TRBV29-1	.	TRBJ2-7	CSAPSGRAYEQYF	TGCAGCGCGCCCTCCGGGAGGGCCTACGAGCAGTACTTC
TRBD2	TRBV4-2	.	TRBJ2-3	CASSQGTLSGSRTDTQYF	TGTGCCAGCAGCCAAGGCACCCTTAGCGGGAGTCGGACAGATACGCAGTATTTT
.	TRBV28	.	TRBJ2-1	CASSSQQTYNEQFF	TGTGCCAGCAGTTCCCAACAAACCTACAATGAGCAGTTCTTC
.	TRBV7-2	.	TRBJ2-5	CASSLEFTAAPGTQYF	TGTGCCAGCAGCTTAGAATTTACCGCCGCTCCGGGGACCCAGTACTTC
.	TRBV5-1	.	TRBJ2-3	CASSLASDTQYF	TGCGCCAGCAGCTTGGCATCAGATACGCAGTATTTT
TRBD1	TRBV2	.	TRBJ2-1	CASSAGTGGARVNEQFF	TGTGCCAGCAGTGCCGGGACAGGGGGTGCTAGGGTTAATGAGCAGTTCTTC
.	TRBV5-1	.	TRBJ1-4	CASSLETGRDEKLFF	TGCGCCAGCAGCTTGGAAACAGGGAGGGATGAAAAACTGTTTTTT
.	TRBV4-1	.	TRBJ2-7	CASFKETRGEQYF	TGCGCCAGCTTCAAGGAGACAAGGGGCGAGCAGTACTTC
.	TRBV29-1	.	TRBJ2-7	CSVAGSSYEQYF	TGCAGCGTTGCGGGATCCTCCTACGAGCAGTACTTC
.	TRBV7-2	.	TRBJ2-1	CASSSWSGSSNEQFF	TGTGCCAGCAGCTCATGGAGCGGGTCAAGCAATGAGCAGTTCTTC
.	TRBV28	.	TRBJ1-2	CASSTGHGYTF	TGTGCCAGCAGTACAGGGCATGGCTACACCTTC
TRBD2	TRBV18	.	TRBJ2-7	CASSPGTSQEQYF	TGTGCCAGCTCACCCGGGACTAGTCAGGAGCAGTACTTC
TRBD2	TRBV2	.	TRBJ2-7	CASAGTSTYEQYF	TGTGCCAGTGCCGGGACTAGTACCTACGAGCAGTACTTC
TRBD1	TRBV19	.	TRBJ1-1	CASSLMETGTNTEAFF	TGTGCCAGTAGCCTCATGGAGACAGGGACGAACACTGAAGCTTTCTTT